This T cell receptor (beta chain) originates from a study of cytomegalovirus exposure and HLA in healthy donors. Study-wide context: Earlier, 150 million to 200 million T cells were analyzed, and over 95 million unique TCR beta sequences were found among them. The study's early data release held tens of millions of unique TCRs from HLA-typed donors.

Trimming stripped 2 bases from V and 5 bases from J, with 16 bases between. This CDR3 spans 16 amino acids. The germline CDR1 and CDR2 sequences are SGHVS and FQNEAQ. The PCR had 60 Vbeta and 13 Jbeta primers. TCRdb's table, derived via immunoSEQ multiplex PCR, lists solely in-frame clones and lacks some. The sample lists about 160,000 clones, 82% occurring once. Overall study results and limits: Cytomegalovirus status was reportedly diagnosed by the classifier with high sensitivity and specificity. Exclusion applied to some V segments, including TRBV6-2 and TRBV6-3, as they were indistinguishable.

A note on this clone: The target antigen is unknown.

The V gene is TRBV7-8, the J gene TRBJ2-1; TRBD1 is a possible D gene (6 bases). Input material: PBMCs. This TCR came from a male donor in good health and CMV-seropositive. CDR3 nucleotide sequence: TGTGCCAGCAGCTTAATCGGTCAGGGGACCCACAATGAGCAGTTCTTC. Translation: CASSLIGQGTHNEQFF.